The 27 T cell receptor beta chains presented below share a single source sample, sequenced in a study of T cells expressing NK-cell markers. For each CDR3 protein, TCRdb gives one entry from its re-call of the 5' RACE reads, without DNA. The repertoire table contains about half a million distinct CDR3 sequences. Sequenced sample: blood T cells: a sorted CD56 or NKG2C T cell subset, CD4+ or CD8+ T cells, or bulk PBMC T cells (not recorded which). These receptor sequences come from a woman aged 50 to 65 in good health.

The V gene is TRBV5-1, the J gene TRBJ2-3; TCRdb calls TRBD2, which cannot be checked without DNA. Germline V gives CDR1 SGHRS, CDR2 YFSETQ. The length of the CDR3 is 16 residues. The CDR3: CASSPPSGGREDTQYF.

The chain carries TRBV7-6 and TRBJ1-2; TCRdb indicates TRBD1, and absent DNA this call remains unverified. The CDR3 sequence is 17 residues long. Germline CDR1 is SGHVS and CDR2 is FNYEAQ. The CDR3 protein is CASSRGTGGTYRDGYTF.

This rearrangement joins TRBV10-2 to TRBJ1-3; TCRdb's assignment of TRBD1 cannot be checked, as there is no DNA. CDR1 and CDR2 from the germline V gene are WSHSY and SAAADI. This CDR3 has 13 residues. The CDR3 sequence is CASSRQSGNTIYF.

The chain joins TRBV4-1 to TRBJ2-1; TCRdb outputs TRBD1, but without DNA this stays unchecked. The V gene's germline CDR1 is MGHRA and CDR2 YSYEKL. The CDR3 is 14 residues long. The CDR3 protein is CASSQPPGDNEQFF.

The V and J genes are TRBV18 and TRBJ2-1; the D call of TRBD1 rests on TCRdb alone, since no DNA is present to check it. The germline CDR1 and CDR2 sequences are KGHSH and LQKENI. CDR3 size: 15 residues. CDR3 sequence: CASSPGQGSVFEQFF.

The chain recombines TRBV11-2 with TRBJ2-2. The V gene's germline CDR1 is SGHAT and CDR2 FQNNGV. The CDR3 has 13 residues. The CDR3 region is CASSILEAGELFF.

The V and J genes are TRBV9 and TRBJ2-3; checking the TCRdb D call of TRBD1 is not possible without DNA. Germline values: CDR1 SGDLS, CDR2 YYNGEE. The CDR3 extends over 16 amino acids. CDR3 sequence: CASSELAGANTDTQYF.

The genes are TRBV7-8 and TRBJ1-5. In germline, CDR1 is SGHVS, CDR2 FQNEAQ. This CDR3 is 16 amino acids long. The CDR3 spells CASSLLGTAAIEPQHF.

The chain combines TRBV12-3 or TRBV12-4 with TRBJ1-1; absent DNA, TCRdb's TRBD1 call cannot be checked. The length of the CDR3 is 16 residues. The CDR3 protein is CASSGDRGRFDTEAFF.

This chain connects TRBV2 to TRBJ2-4; with no DNA, the TCRdb D assignment of TRBD1 cannot be verified. Germline lookup yields CDR1 SNHLY and CDR2 FYNNEI. The CDR3 runs to 16 residues. CDR3 region: CASRRGGNLAKNIQYF.

The CDR3 spells CASSHRSIGTEAFF. The chain links TRBV5-1 to TRBJ1-1. Germline-derived CDR1 and CDR2 are SGHRS and YFSETQ. This CDR3 is 14 amino acids long.

J is TRBJ1-5 and V is TRBV6-6. Per germline, CDR1 MNHNY and CDR2 SVGAGI (reference sequence). The CDR3 has 13 amino acids. The CDR3 region is CGSTLYSNQPQHF.

The gene calls are TRBV25-1 and TRBJ2-1; TCRdb calls TRBD2, which cannot be checked without DNA. The germline V gene encodes CDR1 MGHDK and CDR2 SYGVNS. The CDR3 runs to 13 residues. The CDR3 protein is CASSVTSGGEQFF.

The chain employs TRBV9 and TRBJ2-2; as DNA is missing, the TRBD2 call by TCRdb cannot be tested. CDR1 is SGDLS and CDR2 is YYNGEE in the germline V gene. The CDR3 loop spans 14 amino acids. The CDR3 here is CATAGGWMNGELFF.

The chain couples TRBV7-6 to TRBJ2-5; TCRdb indicates TRBD2, and absent DNA this call remains unverified. CDR3 size: 15 residues. Per the germline V gene, CDR1 is SGHVS and CDR2 is FNYEAQ. The CDR3 protein is CASSRTSGIGETQYF.

The V and J genes are TRBV20-1 and TRBJ2-3; no DNA is available, so the TRBD1 call from TCRdb remains unchecked. The CDR3 sequence is 16 residues long. Per germline, CDR1 DFQATT and CDR2 SNEGSKA (reference sequence). The CDR3 loop is CSARDPSGTYTDTQYF.

The V call is TRBV12-3 or TRBV12-4, the J call TRBJ2-1; TCRdb's D call of TRBD1 is untestable without DNA. CDR3 length equals 16 residues. The chain's CDR3 is CASRPRTRSSYNEQFF.

The chain has TRBV4-1 and TRBJ2-1. The CDR3 is 14 amino acids. The germline V gene has CDR1 MGHRA and CDR2 YSYEKL. The CDR3 sequence: CASSQERSYNEQFF.

This chain uses TRBV7-9 with TRBJ1-5. Germline CDR1 and CDR2: SEHNR and FQNEAQ (reference sequence). The CDR3 is 14 amino acids. CDR3: CASTVQGGNQPQHF. Full variable domain (missing parts from reference TRBV7-9 and TRBJ1-5): DTGVSQNPRHKITKRGQNVTFRCDPISEHNRLYWYRQTLGQGPEFLTYFQNEAQLEKSRLLSDRFSAERPKGSFSTLEIQRTEQGDSAMYLCASTVQGGNQPQHFGDGTRLSIL.

The chain has TRBV9 and TRBJ2-7; the D call from TCRdb, TRBD2, cannot be confirmed without DNA. The CDR3 contains 15 residues. CDR1 and CDR2 (germline): SGDLS, YYNGEE. The CDR3 spells CASSVAGLAEYEQYF.

The V gene is TRBV15, the J gene TRBJ2-5. Germline V lookup: CDR1 LNHNV, CDR2 YYDKDF (reference sequence). The CDR3 contains 13 residues. The CDR3: CATAGTAQETQYF.

V is TRBV5-1 and J is TRBJ1-6; the D call from TCRdb, TRBD1, cannot be confirmed without DNA. The CDR3 is made up of 14 amino acids. Germline CDR1 and CDR2: SGHRS and YFSETQ. The CDR3 protein is CASRPGTPNSPLHF.

The chain links TRBV3-1 to TRBJ1-1. Germline CDR1 reads LGHDT; CDR2 reads YNNKEL (reference sequence). CDR3 length: 14 amino acids. CDR3 residues: CASSQGSRAPEAFF.

This sequence joins TRBV6-5 and TRBJ2-1. CDR3 length: 16 amino acids. Germline V lookup: CDR1 MNHEY, CDR2 SVGAGI. The CDR3 reads CASSYSRSITYNEQFF.

The chain uses TRBV7-2 and TRBJ1-5. The CDR3 is made up of 13 amino acids. Germline CDR1 reads SGHTA; CDR2 reads FQGNSA. The CDR3 spells CASSPQHNQPQHF.

V usage is TRBV15 and J usage is TRBJ2-5; the D call of TRBD1 rests on TCRdb alone, since no DNA is present to check it. This CDR3 is 15 amino acids long. Germline CDR1 and CDR2: LNHNV and YYDKDF (reference sequence). CDR3 residues: CATSRFIGDLETQYF.

This chain connects TRBV27 to TRBJ2-5; the D gene TCRdb calls, TRBD2, cannot be checked with no DNA. The CDR3 is made up of 16 amino acids. In germline, CDR1 is MNHEY, CDR2 SMNVEV (reference sequence). CDR3 in amino acids: CASSLAASGRKTLQYF.